The next 28 T cell receptor beta chains were all read from a single sample in a study of blood T cell repertoires in COVID-19. The assay was immunoSEQ multiplex PCR, and TCRdb's table has in-frame clones only and misses some. The sample lists 120,000 to 150,000 clones, roughly 88% seen once, with approximately 1.3% in the top ten. Specimen: PBMCs or T cells enriched from blood (not recorded which). The receptors were gathered from a woman between 25 and 40 years old with acute COVID-19.

The chain is built from TRBV5-6 and TRBJ1-3, with D unresolved. The CDR3 is 14 amino acids. Germline loops: CDR1 SGHDT, CDR2 YYEEEE. V lost 4 bases and J lost 0, with 8 bases in between. CDR3 bases: TGTGCCAGCAGCAAACAGAACTCTGGAAACACCATATATTTT. It specifies CASSKQNSGNTIYF.

The gene calls are TRBV29-1 and TRBJ2-7; a possible D gene is TRBD1 (5 bases). V lost 6 bases and J 4 bases, leaving 10 bases between the germline ends. Germline-derived CDR1 and CDR2 are SQVTM and ANQGSEA. The CDR3 covers 11 residues. The CDR3 bases are TGCAGCGTGGACAAGGGGTACGAGCAGTACTTC. Translation: CSVDKGYEQYF.

CDR3 sequence (DNA): TGTGCCACCCAGGACAGGGGGCATGGCTACACCTTC. Its protein is CATQDRGHGYTF. J is TRBJ1-2 and V is TRBV24-1; TRBD1 aligns across 11 bases. The CDR3 extends over 12 amino acids. With 9 bases clipped from V and 6 bases from J, the junction kept 2 bases outside the gene matches. Germline V lookup: CDR1 KGHDR, CDR2 SFDVKD.

The genes are TRBV28 and TRBJ1-2; D ambiguous. Germline V gene lookup returns CDR1 MDHEN and CDR2 SYDVKM. This CDR3 region has 11 residues. The ends were cut back, 7 bases at V and 8 bases at J, with 11 bases in the middle. The CDR3: CASMRLGGYTF. In DNA, the CDR3 is TGTGCCAGCATGCGGCTCGGCGGCTACACCTTC.

The chain couples TRBV3-1 (or the pseudogene TRBV3-2) to TRBJ2-7; the match to TRBD1 covers 9 bases. CDR3 length: 15 residues. The V segment lost 3 bases and the J segment 0 bases; nucleotides outside the gene matches: 3. Germline values: CDR1 LGHDT, CDR2 YNNKEL (reference sequence). The CDR3 DNA reads as TGTGCCAGCAGCCAGTACAGGGGGCTCTCCTACGAGCAGTACTTC. It encodes CASSQYRGLSYEQYF.

J is TRBJ1-1 and V is TRBV30; the match to TRBD1 covers 9 bases. CDR1 is GTSNPN and CDR2 is SVGIG in the germline V gene (reference sequence). This CDR3 has 14 residues. With V trimmed by 2 bases and J by 4 bases, 5 bases remained unmatched. CDR3 protein: CAWSKGTGITEAFF. The CDR3 DNA reads as TGTGCCTGGAGTAAAGGGACAGGGATCACTGAAGCTTTCTTT.

Only one count was recorded for this clone. The rearrangement uses TRBV4-3 and TRBJ2-7; D might be TRBD2 (6 bases). The germline V gene has CDR1 LGHNA and CDR2 YSLEER. This CDR3 comprises 15 residues. With 0 bases removed from V and 4 bases from J, the gap between germline ends came to 13 bases. The CDR3 loop is CASSQEVTSLYEQYF. CDR3 sequence (DNA): TGCGCCAGCAGCCAAGAAGTCACTAGCCTGTACGAGCAGTACTTC.

This clone was recorded a few times. The chain couples TRBV19 to TRBJ2-6; 12 nucleotides line up with TRBD2. The CDR3 runs 18 residues. V gave up 5 bases and J gave up 0 bases; unmatched junction bases: 5. Germline loops: CDR1 LNHDA, CDR2 SQIVND (reference sequence). CDR3 in DNA: TGTGCCAGTAGTGAGCGGGGACTAGCGGGCTCTGGGGCCAACGTCCTGACTTTC. This encodes CASSERGLAGSGANVLTF.

This clone was counted a single time. The chain links TRBV7-2 to TRBJ2-1; 12 positions match TRBD2. V dropped 5 bases and J dropped 10; count of bases not matched to a gene: 3. From germline, CDR1 is SGHTA and CDR2 FQGNSA. The CDR3 loop spans 13 amino acids. The CDR3, as DNA: TGTGCCAGCAGCCCCGGACTAGCGGGGGAGCAGTTCTTC. This sequence encodes CASSPGLAGEQFF.

The chain is built from TRBV7-2 and TRBJ2-6; a weak D match, TRBD1 (5 bases). This CDR3 spans 16 amino acids. Trimming pared 1 base from V and 4 bases from J, leaving 11 bases between. Looked up from germline, CDR1 is SGHTA and CDR2 is FQGNSA. The CDR3 is CASSLVAGPGANVLTF. CDR3 DNA: TGTGCCAGCAGCTTAGTGGCAGGGCCCGGGGCCAACGTCCTGACTTTC.

The chain employs TRBV19 and TRBJ2-2, with 12 nucleotides matching TRBD2. This CDR3 comprises 15 residues. Unmatched junction bases numbered 4, after V lost 8 bases and J lost 3 bases. Looked up from germline, CDR1 is LNHDA and CDR2 is SQIVND (reference sequence). CDR3 in DNA: TGTGCCAGTCGACTAGCGGGGGTTGACACCGGGGAGCTGTTTTTT. Residues: CASRLAGVDTGELFF.

The chain uses TRBV6-5 and TRBJ2-1; 7 bases align to TRBD2. Germline CDR1 reads MNHEY; CDR2 reads SVGAGI. The V and J ends lost 6 bases and 14 bases, in that order; junction bases with no gene match: 7. The CDR3 extends over 11 amino acids. The CDR3 nucleotides read TGTGCCAGCAGCTCTAGCGGTTGGGAGTTCTTC. The encoded protein is CASSSSGWEFF.

The chain recombines TRBV30 with TRBJ2-7, with D perhaps matching TRBD1 (6 bases). The V gene's germline CDR1 is GTSNPN and CDR2 SVGIG (reference sequence). V gave up 3 bases and J gave up 0 bases, with 9 bases separating them. The CDR3 totals 13 residues. CDR3 DNA: TGTGCCTGGAGGGACAGCTACTCCTACGAGCAGTACTTC. Protein product: CAWRDSYSYEQYF.

This sequence joins TRBV14 and TRBJ2-3; 7 bases are a match to TRBD2. J was trimmed by 2 bases and V by 5 bases; bases with no gene match: 10. This CDR3 contains 16 residues. Germline V gene lookup returns CDR1 SGHDN and CDR2 FVKESK. CDR3 coding DNA: TGTGCCAGCAGCACCGTTACTAGCGCCCACACAGATACGCAGTATTTT. It specifies CASSTVTSAHTDTQYF.

The rearrangement links TRBV5-4 to TRBJ2-1, with 11 bases fitting TRBD1. The CDR3 length is 16 residues. The germline V gene encodes CDR1 SGHNT and CDR2 YYREEE (reference sequence). The J segment lost 6 bases and the V segment lost 4 bases, leaving 9 bases of the junction unmatched. The CDR3 loop is CASSARTGGDFNEQFF. For the CDR3, the DNA is TGTGCCAGCAGCGCCCGGACAGGGGGCGACTTCAATGAGCAGTTCTTC.

This clone has a single count. The V call is TRBV4-2, the J call TRBJ2-5; TRBD1 agrees at 12 bases. Germline CDR1 LGHNA, CDR2 YNFKEQ. The CDR3 sequence is 17 residues long. The V gene end was trimmed by 2 bases and the J gene end by 5 bases; junction bases not matched to a gene: 9. CDR3 protein: CASSQKAGTGGLETQYF. As DNA, the CDR3 is TGTGCCAGCAGCCAAAAAGCCGGGACAGGGGGCTTGGAGACCCAGTACTTC.

The chain has TRBV5-1 and TRBJ1-2, with D uncertain. From germline, CDR1 is SGHRS and CDR2 YFSETQ. Trimming removed 0 bases at V and 4 bases at J, with 13 bases between. CDR3 size: 15 residues. The CDR3 reads CASSLDGSGIYGYTF. The CDR3 DNA follows: TGCGCCAGCAGCTTGGACGGGTCCGGGATCTATGGCTACACCTTC.

The rearrangement joins TRBV30 to TRBJ2-7, with TRBD2 matching over 10 bases. With V trimmed by 1 base and J by 3 bases, 12 bases remained unmatched. In germline, CDR1 is GTSNPN, CDR2 SVGIG (reference sequence). This CDR3 contains 17 residues. The CDR3 sequence is CAWSDRVSGRIHYEQYF. CDR3 coding DNA: TGTGCCTGGAGTGATAGGGTTAGCGGGAGGATCCACTACGAGCAGTACTTC.

The chain uses TRBV5-6 and TRBJ2-7, with 7 bases fitting TRBD1. The CDR3 is 17 residues long. V lost 4 bases and J lost 1; bases outside the gene matches: 14. Germline CDR1 is SGHDT and CDR2 is YYEEEE. The DNA of the CDR3 is TGTGCCAGCAGCAGAAAGACAGGGATGCCCTTTTCCTACGAGCAGTACTTC. Amino acid sequence: CASSRKTGMPFSYEQYF.

The rearrangement uses TRBV4-3 and TRBJ2-2, with D tentatively TRBD2 (7 bases). The CDR3 runs 19 residues. V lost 3 bases and J 5 bases, leaving 25 bases between the germline ends. CDR1 and CDR2 from the germline V gene are LGHNA and YSLEER. CDR3 nucleotide sequence: TGCGCCAGCAGCCAGGGGGGCCTAGCGGCGCTTAAGAGAACCGGGGAGCTGTTTTTT. Its translation: CASSQGGLAALKRTGELFF.

The chain uses TRBV4-2 and TRBJ2-7; 12 bases are a match to TRBD2. Germline CDR1 reads LGHNA; CDR2 reads YNFKEQ. CDR3 size: 18 residues. The ends lost 4 bases at V and 3 bases at J; junction bases unmatched: 13. CDR3 amino acids: CASSPHQGGTSGLYEQYF. CDR3 in DNA: TGTGCCAGCAGCCCCCACCAAGGGGGGACTAGCGGGCTCTACGAGCAGTACTTC.

V gene TRBV27 combines with J gene TRBJ1-1; no clear D. There are 15 residues in the CDR3. Germline V gene sequence: CDR1 MNHEY, CDR2 SMNVEV (reference sequence). V shed 2 bases and J shed 6 bases, with 16 bases lying between them. The CDR3 loop reads CASSLAPFSSPEAFF. The CDR3 nucleotides read TGTGCCAGCAGTTTAGCCCCGTTTAGCAGCCCTGAAGCTTTCTTT.

The sample holds a few counts of this clone. J is TRBJ2-7 and V is TRBV6-2 or TRBV6-3; TRBD2 aligns across 11 bases. The V gene end was trimmed by 8 bases and the J gene end by 12 bases; junction bases not matched to a gene: 9. Germline loops: CDR1 MNHEY, CDR2 SVGEGT. This CDR3 spans 12 amino acids. In nucleotides, the CDR3 is TGTGCCAGCGGCCCGGGACTAGCGGTACGGTACTTC. This sequence encodes CASGPGLAVRYF.

This chain uses TRBV7-2 with TRBJ2-3; D is undetermined. The CDR3 is 14 residues long. Germline loops: CDR1 SGHTA, CDR2 FQGNSA. Trimming took off 2 bases at V and 5 bases at J, with 11 bases between the two ends. DNA of the CDR3: TGTGCCAGCAGCTTACTCGTTTCCGGAGATACGCAGTATTTT. Protein sequence: CASSLLVSGDTQYF.

This clone was seen a few times. The chain has TRBV2 and TRBJ2-7; 7 bases map to TRBD2. The CDR3 loop spans 14 amino acids. Germline-derived CDR1 and CDR2 are SNHLY and FYNNEI. Germline trimming cut 5 bases from V and 6 bases from J; bases unmatched to any gene: 10. The CDR3 bases are TGTGCCAGCAGTCCGGCGGGGGTAGGATCCGAGCAGTACTTC. Translation gives CASSPAGVGSEQYF. Complete variable domain (other parts from reference TRBV2 and TRBJ2-7): EPEVTQTPSHQVTQMGQEVILRCVPISNHLYFYWYRQILGQKVEFLVSFYNNEISEKSEIFDDQFSVERPDGSNFTLKIRSTKLEDSAMYFCASSPAGVGSEQYFGPGTRLTVT.

The chain employs TRBV7-2 and TRBJ2-7, with 7 positions matching TRBD2. V trimming: 5 bases; J trimming: 6 bases; junction bases outside the gene matches: 13. The CDR3 has 15 amino acids. Germline-derived CDR1 and CDR2 are SGHTA and FQGNSA. CDR3 region: CASSPVASGPTEQYF. CDR3 in DNA: TGTGCCAGCAGCCCAGTGGCTAGCGGTCCTACCGAGCAGTACTTC.

This rearrangement joins TRBV6-1 to TRBJ1-5; the D gene is possibly TRBD1 (5 bases). The CDR3 contains 13 residues. CDR1 MNHNS and CDR2 SASEGT come from the germline V gene. Trimming left V 2 bases short and J 10 bases short, with 12 bases between. In DNA, the CDR3 is TGTGCCAGCAGTGAACAGGGTGCTGGACCCCAGCATTTT. This gives the protein CASSEQGAGPQHF.

CDR3 in DNA: TGTGCCAGCAGTCCAAGGGGCTATGGCTACACCTTC. This gives the protein CASSPRGYGYTF. The chain is built from TRBV28 and TRBJ1-2; perhaps TRBD1 as D (5 bases). This CDR3 is 12 amino acids long. Germline-derived CDR1 and CDR2 are MDHEN and SYDVKM. The V end was cut by 5 bases, the J end by 4 bases, with 8 bases between.